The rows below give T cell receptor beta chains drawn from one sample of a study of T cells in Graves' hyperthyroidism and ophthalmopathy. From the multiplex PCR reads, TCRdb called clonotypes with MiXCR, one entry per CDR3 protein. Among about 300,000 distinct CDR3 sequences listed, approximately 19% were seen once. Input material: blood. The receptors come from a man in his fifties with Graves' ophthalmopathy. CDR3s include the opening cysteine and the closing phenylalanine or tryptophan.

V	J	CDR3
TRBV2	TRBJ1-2	CASSEEGGGSGYTF
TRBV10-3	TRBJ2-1	CAISESRGIWEQFF
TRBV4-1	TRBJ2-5	CASSQDHAKETQYF
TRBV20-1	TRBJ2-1	CSETGQGDNEQFF
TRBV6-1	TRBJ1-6	CASRTTGAYNSPLHF
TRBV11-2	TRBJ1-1	CASSSQEFPLGAFF
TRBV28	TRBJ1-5	CASRRQGREPQHF
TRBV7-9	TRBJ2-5	CASSHRDRGQETQYF
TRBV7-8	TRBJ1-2	CASSPQDRGLGYTF
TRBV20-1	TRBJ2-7	CSAKDPFGQYF
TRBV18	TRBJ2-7	CASSPRQGAAYEQYF